This T cell receptor beta chain was sequenced during a study of neoadjuvant anti-PD-1 for oral cavity cancer. J was trimmed by 4 bases and V by 5 bases; bases with no gene match: 7. This CDR3 spans 14 amino acids. CDR1 and CDR2 (germline): MNHEY, SMNVEV (reference sequence). The time point denotes: after neoadjuvant nivolumab, at surgical resection. Patients had newly diagnosed, untreated stage II-IVA oral cavity squamous cell carcinoma. TCRdb keeps only in-frame clones here, not all; method: immunoSEQ multiplex PCR. The sample includes about 7,200 clones, around 70% of them seen just once. The specimen comprised PBMCs, sampled after nivolumab (anti-PD-1) treatment. The V and J genes are TRBV27 and TRBJ1-2; 7 nucleotides line up with TRBD1. This clonotype originated in a person aged 40 to 85 with oral cavity squamous cell carcinoma. The CDR3 coding sequence is TGTGCCAGCAGTCCGAGGGGACAGATCTATGGCTACACCTTC. Its translation: CASSPRGQIYGYTF.